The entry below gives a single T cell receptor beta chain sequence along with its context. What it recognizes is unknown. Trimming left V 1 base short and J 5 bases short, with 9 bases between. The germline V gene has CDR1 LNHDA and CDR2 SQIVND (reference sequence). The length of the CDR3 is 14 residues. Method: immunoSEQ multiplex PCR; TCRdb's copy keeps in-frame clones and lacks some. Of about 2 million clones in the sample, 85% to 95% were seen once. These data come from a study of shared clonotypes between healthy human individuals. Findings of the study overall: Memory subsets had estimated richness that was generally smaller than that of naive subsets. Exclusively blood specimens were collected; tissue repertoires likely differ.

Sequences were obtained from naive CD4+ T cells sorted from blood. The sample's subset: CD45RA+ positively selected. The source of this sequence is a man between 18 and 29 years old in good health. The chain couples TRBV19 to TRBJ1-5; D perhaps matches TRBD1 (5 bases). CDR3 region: CASSIARGDQPQHF. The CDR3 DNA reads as TGTGCCAGTAGTATAGCCCGGGGGGATCAGCCCCAGCATTTT.